This T cell receptor (beta chain) is drawn from a study of cytomegalovirus exposure and HLA in healthy donors. Study information: Approximately 190 million T cells yielded more than 90 million unique TCR beta sequences, as an earlier analysis found.

This clone was seen just once. Researchers ran the PCR with 60 Vbeta and 13 Jbeta primers. TCRdb keeps only in-frame clones here, not all; method: immunoSEQ multiplex PCR. The repertoire holds around 200,000 clones, with approximately 82% as singletons. With 3 bases removed from V and 3 bases from J, the gap between germline ends came to 15 bases. Germline V gene data show CDR1 as SGHRS and CDR2 as YFSETQ. The CDR3 has 15 residues. The sample comprised PBMCs. This sequence joins TRBV5-1 and TRBJ1-2; possible D gene TRBD1, 5 bases. This TCR was sampled from a woman in her forties or fifties in good health and CMV-seropositive. The CDR3 reads CASSWGGGVDYGYTF. The DNA of the CDR3 is TGCGCCAGCAGCTGGGGGGGAGGAGTAGACTATGGCTACACCTTC.